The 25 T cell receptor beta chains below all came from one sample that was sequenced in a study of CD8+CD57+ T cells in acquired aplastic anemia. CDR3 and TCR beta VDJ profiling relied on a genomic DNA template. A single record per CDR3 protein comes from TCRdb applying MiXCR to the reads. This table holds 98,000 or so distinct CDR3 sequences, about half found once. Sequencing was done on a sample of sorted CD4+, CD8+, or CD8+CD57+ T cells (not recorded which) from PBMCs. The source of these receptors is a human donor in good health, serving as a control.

The CDR3 DNA is TGTGCCAGCAGGGGCTACTCCTACAATGAGCAGTTCTTC. The encoded protein is CASRGYSYNEQFF. The chain couples TRBV2 to TRBJ2-1; unclear D gene. Germline V lookup: CDR1 SNHLY, CDR2 FYNNEI. Between the trimmed V and J ends, which lost 6 bases and 0 bases, there was a span of 6 bases. CDR3 length: 13 residues.

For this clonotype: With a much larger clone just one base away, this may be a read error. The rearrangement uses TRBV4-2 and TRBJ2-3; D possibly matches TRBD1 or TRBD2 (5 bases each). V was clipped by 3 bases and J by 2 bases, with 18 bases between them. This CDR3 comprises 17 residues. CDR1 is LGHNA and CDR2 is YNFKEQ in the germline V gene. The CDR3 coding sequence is TGTGCCAGCAGCCAGGAGATGAGGGGTGGCCACACAGATACGCAGTATTTT. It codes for CASSQEMRGGHTDTQYF.

This chain's CDR3 is CASSQGGLQPQHF. The CDR3 DNA follows: TGTGCCAGCAGCCAGGGGGGGCTCCAGCCCCAGCATTTT. The genes are TRBV7-2 and TRBJ1-5; 7 nucleotides line up with TRBD1. Germline V gene data show CDR1 as SGHTA and CDR2 as FQGNSA. This CDR3 contains 13 residues. With 5 bases clipped from V and 7 bases from J, the junction kept 5 bases outside the gene matches.

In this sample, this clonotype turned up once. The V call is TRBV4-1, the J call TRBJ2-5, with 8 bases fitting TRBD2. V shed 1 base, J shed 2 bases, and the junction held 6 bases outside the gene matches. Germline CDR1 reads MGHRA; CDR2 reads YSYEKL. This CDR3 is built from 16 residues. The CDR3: CASSQGILAAQETQYF. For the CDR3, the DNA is TGCGCCAGCAGCCAAGGGATACTAGCGGCACAAGAGACCCAGTACTTC.

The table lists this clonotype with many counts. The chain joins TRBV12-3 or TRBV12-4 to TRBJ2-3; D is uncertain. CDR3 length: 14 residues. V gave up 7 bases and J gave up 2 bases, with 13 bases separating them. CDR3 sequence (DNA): TGTGCCAGCAAATCGGCTGGGAACACAGATACGCAGTATTTT. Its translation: CASKSAGNTDTQYF.

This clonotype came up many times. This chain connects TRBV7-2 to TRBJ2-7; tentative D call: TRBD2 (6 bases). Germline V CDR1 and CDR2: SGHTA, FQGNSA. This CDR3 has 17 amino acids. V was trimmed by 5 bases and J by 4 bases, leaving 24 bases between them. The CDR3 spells CASSHEVGRGPRYEQYF. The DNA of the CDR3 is TGTGCCAGCAGCCATGAAGTGGGGCGGGGACCGCGATACGAGCAGTACTTC. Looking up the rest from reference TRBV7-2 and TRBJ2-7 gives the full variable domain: GAGVSQSPSNKVTEKGKDVELRCDPISGHTALYWYRQSLGQGLEFLIYFQGNSAPDKSGLPSDRFSAERTGGSVSTLTIQRTQQEDSAVYLCASSHEVGRGPRYEQYFGPGTRLTVT.

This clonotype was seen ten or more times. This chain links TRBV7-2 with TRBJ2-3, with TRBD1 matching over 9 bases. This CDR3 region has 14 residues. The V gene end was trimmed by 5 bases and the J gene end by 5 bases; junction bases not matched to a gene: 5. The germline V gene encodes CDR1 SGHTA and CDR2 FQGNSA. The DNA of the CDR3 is TGTGCCAGCAGCCTGACAGGGGGTGGAGATACGCAGTATTTT. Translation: CASSLTGGGDTQYF.

CDR3 coding DNA: TGTGCCAGTAGTATAGCGGGGGGCGAAGGCTACACCTTC. It codes for CASSIAGGEGYTF. The chain joins TRBV19 to TRBJ1-2; a weak D match, TRBD1 (6 bases). The CDR3 is made up of 13 amino acids. Germline CDR1 LNHDA, CDR2 SQIVND (reference sequence). Trimming shortened V by 1 base and J by 8 bases, and 11 bases separated the two germline ends. The full variable domain, its missing parts supplied by reference TRBV19 and TRBJ1-2, is DGGITQSPKYLFRKEGQNVTLSCEQNLNHDAMYWYRQDPGQGLRLIYYSQIVNDFQKGDIAEGYSVSREKKESFPLTVTSAQKNPTAFYLCASSIAGGEGYTFGSGTRLTVV.

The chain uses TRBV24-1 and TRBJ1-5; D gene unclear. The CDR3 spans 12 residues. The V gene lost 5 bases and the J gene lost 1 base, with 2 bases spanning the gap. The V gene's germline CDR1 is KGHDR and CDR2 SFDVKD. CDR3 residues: CATSASNQPQHF. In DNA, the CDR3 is TGTGCCACCAGTGCGAGCAATCAGCCCCAGCATTTT.

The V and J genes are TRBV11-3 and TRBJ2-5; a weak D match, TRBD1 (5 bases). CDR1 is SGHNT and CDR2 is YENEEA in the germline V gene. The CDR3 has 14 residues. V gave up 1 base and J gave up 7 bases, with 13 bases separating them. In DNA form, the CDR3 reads TGTGCCAGCAGCTTAGCCCCAACCACAGGGACCCAGTACTTC. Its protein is CASSLAPTTGTQYF.

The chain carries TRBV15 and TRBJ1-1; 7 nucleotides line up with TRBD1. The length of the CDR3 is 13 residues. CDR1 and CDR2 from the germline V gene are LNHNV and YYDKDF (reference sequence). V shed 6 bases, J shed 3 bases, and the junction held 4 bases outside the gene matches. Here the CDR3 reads CATSNRGYTEAFF. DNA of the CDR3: TGTGCCACCAGTAACAGGGGCTACACTGAAGCTTTCTTT.

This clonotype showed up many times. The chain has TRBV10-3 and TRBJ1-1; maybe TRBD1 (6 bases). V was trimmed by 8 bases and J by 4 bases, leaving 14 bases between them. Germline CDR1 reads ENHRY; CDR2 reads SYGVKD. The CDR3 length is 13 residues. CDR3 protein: CAIGDNTITEAFF. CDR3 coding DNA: TGTGCCATCGGGGACAATACGATCACTGAAGCTTTCTTT.

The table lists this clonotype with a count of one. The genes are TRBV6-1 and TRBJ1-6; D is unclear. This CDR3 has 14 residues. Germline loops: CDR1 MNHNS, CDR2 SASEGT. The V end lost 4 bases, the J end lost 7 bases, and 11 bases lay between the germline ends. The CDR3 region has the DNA TGTGCCAGCAGTGGGACGGACGAAAATTCACCCCTCCACTTT. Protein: CASSGTDENSPLHF.

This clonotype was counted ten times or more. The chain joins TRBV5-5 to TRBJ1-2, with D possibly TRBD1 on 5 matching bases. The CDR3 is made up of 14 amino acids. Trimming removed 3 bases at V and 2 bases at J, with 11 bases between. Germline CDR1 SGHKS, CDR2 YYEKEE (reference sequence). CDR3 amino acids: CASSSDRDNYGYTF. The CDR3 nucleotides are TGTGCCAGCAGCTCGGACCGGGACAACTATGGCTACACCTTC.

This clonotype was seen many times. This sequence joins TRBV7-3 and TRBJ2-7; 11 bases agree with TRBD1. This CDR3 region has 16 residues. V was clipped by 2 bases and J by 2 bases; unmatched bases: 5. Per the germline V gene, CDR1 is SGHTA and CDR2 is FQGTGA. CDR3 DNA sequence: TGTGCCAGCAGCTTATATGGACAGGGGGCGGCCTACGAGCAGTACTTC. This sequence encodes CASSLYGQGAAYEQYF.

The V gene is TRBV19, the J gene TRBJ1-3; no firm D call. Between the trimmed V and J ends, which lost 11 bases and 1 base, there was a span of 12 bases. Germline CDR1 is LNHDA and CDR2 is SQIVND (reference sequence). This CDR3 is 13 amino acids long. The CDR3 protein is CAWSMGSGNTIYF. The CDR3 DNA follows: TGTGCCTGGAGTATGGGTTCTGGAAACACCATATATTTT.

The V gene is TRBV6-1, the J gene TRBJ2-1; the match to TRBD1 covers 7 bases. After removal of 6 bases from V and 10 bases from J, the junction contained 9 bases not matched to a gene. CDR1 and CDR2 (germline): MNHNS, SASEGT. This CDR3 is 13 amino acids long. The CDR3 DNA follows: TGTGCCAGCAGCCCAGGGGGATCCTACGAGCAGTTCTTC. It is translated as CASSPGGSYEQFF.

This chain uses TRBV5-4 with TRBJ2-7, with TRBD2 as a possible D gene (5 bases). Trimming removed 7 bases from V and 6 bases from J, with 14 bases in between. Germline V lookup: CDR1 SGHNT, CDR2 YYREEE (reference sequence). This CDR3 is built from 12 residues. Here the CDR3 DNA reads TGTGCCAGCGCGGTTGATGGAGGCGAGCAGTACTTC. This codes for CASAVDGGEQYF.

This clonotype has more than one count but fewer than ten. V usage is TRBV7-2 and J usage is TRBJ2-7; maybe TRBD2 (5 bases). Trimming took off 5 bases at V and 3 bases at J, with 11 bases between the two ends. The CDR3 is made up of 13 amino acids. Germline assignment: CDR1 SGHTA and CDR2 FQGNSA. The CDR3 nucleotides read TGTGCCAGCAGCCTCGGGGTCTTCTACGAGCAGTACTTC. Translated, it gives CASSLGVFYEQYF.

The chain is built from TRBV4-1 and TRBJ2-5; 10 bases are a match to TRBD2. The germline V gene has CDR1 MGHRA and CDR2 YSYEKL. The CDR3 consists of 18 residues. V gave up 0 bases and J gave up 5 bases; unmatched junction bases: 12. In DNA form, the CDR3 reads TGCGCCAGCAGCCAAGATGCCCTGGGGGCTAGCGGGGGTGAGACCCAGTACTTC. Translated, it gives CASSQDALGASGGETQYF.

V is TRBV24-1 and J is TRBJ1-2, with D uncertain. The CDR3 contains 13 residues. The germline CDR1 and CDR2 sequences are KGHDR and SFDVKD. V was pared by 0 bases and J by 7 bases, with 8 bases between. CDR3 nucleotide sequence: TGTGCCACCAGTGATTTGCAGGAGGGTGGCTACACCTTC. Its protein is CATSDLQEGGYTF.

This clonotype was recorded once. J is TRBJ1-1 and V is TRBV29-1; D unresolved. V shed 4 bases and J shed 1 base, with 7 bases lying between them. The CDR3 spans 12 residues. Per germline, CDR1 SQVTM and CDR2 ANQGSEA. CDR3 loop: CSVGSANTEAFF. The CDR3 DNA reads TGCAGCGTTGGTTCAGCGAACACTGAAGCTTTCTTT.

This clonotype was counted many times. The CDR3 sequence is CSARWGWEAFF. For the CDR3, the DNA is TGCAGTGCTAGATGGGGATGGGAAGCTTTCTTT. This rearrangement joins TRBV20-1 to TRBJ1-1, with D uncertain. Germline V gives CDR1 DFQATT, CDR2 SNEGSKA (reference sequence). The CDR3 sequence is 11 residues long. V dropped 2 bases and J dropped 8 bases, with 9 bases sitting between them.

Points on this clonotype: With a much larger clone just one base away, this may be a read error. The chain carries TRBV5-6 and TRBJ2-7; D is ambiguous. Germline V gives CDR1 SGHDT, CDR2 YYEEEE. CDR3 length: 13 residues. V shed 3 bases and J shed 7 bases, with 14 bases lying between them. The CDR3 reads CASSSGSLREQYF. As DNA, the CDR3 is TGTGCCAGCAGCTCAGGCAGTCTTCGGGAGCAGTACTTC.

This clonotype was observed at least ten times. The CDR3, as DNA: TGTGCCAGCAGCGGCCCGACAGGGGGCGCCGATGGCTACACCTTC. As protein: CASSGPTGGADGYTF. The chain carries TRBV7-2 and TRBJ1-2; 10 bases are a match to TRBD1. J gave up 6 bases and V 5 bases, and 9 bases lay outside the gene matches. Germline V gives CDR1 SGHTA, CDR2 FQGNSA. This CDR3 region has 15 residues. Full variable domain (missing parts from reference TRBV7-2 and TRBJ1-2): GAGVSQSPSNKVTEKGKDVELRCDPISGHTALYWYRQSLGQGLEFLIYFQGNSAPDKSGLPSDRFSAERTGGSVSTLTIQRTQQEDSAVYLCASSGPTGGADGYTFGSGTRLTVV.